This T cell receptor (beta chain) was observed in a study of Graves' ophthalmopathy and Graves' hyperthyroidism. In this cohort, patients with other autoimmune diseases, uncontrolled infections, pregnancy or lactation were excluded. The TCR beta CDR3 regions underwent amplification from RNA transcripts. HTBI primers were used in a first-round RT-PCR, which preceded a second-round multiplex PCR. TCRdb fed the multiplex PCR reads into MiXCR, producing one record per CDR3 protein. The profile shows a few hundred thousand distinct CDR3 sequences, 35% to 40% of them singletons. The length of the CDR3 is 17 residues. Germline CDR1 SGHVT, CDR2 SQSDAQ. The germline V and J ends were trimmed by 6 bases and 2 bases, with 20 bases remaining between them. Comment on this clonotype: Its target is not known. With a much larger clone just one base away, this may be a read error. Since the CDR3 does not end with the conserved phenylalanine or tryptophan, this likely comes from a read error.

Points from the study as a whole: Discrimination between ophthalmopathy and stable hyperthyroidism by a 13-signature model showed about 85% sensitivity and 70% to 82% specificity.

Material: peripheral blood or thyroid tissue (not recorded which). The TCR sequence derives from an adult man with Graves' hyperthyroidism. The J gene is TRBJ1-5, the V gene TRBV7-4; unclear D gene. CDR3 nucleotide sequence: TGTGCCAGCAGTGCCCGGGGTTCCCTTCATGGCAATCAGCCCCAGCATCTT. Its protein is CASSARGSLHGNQPQHL.